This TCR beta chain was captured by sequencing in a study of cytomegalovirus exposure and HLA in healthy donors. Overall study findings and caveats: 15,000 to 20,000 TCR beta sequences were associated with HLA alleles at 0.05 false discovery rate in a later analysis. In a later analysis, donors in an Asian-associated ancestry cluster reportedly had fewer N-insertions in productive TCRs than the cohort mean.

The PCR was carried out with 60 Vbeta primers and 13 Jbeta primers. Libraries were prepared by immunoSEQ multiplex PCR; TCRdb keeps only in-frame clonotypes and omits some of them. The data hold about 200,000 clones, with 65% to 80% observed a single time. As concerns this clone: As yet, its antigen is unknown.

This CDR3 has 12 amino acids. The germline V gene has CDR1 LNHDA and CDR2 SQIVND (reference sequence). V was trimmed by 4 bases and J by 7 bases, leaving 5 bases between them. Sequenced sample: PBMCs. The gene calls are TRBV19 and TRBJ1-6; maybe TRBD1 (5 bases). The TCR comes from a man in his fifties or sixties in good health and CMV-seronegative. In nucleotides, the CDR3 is TGTGCCAGTAGTAGACAGAATTCACCCCTCCACTTT. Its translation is CASSRQNSPLHF.